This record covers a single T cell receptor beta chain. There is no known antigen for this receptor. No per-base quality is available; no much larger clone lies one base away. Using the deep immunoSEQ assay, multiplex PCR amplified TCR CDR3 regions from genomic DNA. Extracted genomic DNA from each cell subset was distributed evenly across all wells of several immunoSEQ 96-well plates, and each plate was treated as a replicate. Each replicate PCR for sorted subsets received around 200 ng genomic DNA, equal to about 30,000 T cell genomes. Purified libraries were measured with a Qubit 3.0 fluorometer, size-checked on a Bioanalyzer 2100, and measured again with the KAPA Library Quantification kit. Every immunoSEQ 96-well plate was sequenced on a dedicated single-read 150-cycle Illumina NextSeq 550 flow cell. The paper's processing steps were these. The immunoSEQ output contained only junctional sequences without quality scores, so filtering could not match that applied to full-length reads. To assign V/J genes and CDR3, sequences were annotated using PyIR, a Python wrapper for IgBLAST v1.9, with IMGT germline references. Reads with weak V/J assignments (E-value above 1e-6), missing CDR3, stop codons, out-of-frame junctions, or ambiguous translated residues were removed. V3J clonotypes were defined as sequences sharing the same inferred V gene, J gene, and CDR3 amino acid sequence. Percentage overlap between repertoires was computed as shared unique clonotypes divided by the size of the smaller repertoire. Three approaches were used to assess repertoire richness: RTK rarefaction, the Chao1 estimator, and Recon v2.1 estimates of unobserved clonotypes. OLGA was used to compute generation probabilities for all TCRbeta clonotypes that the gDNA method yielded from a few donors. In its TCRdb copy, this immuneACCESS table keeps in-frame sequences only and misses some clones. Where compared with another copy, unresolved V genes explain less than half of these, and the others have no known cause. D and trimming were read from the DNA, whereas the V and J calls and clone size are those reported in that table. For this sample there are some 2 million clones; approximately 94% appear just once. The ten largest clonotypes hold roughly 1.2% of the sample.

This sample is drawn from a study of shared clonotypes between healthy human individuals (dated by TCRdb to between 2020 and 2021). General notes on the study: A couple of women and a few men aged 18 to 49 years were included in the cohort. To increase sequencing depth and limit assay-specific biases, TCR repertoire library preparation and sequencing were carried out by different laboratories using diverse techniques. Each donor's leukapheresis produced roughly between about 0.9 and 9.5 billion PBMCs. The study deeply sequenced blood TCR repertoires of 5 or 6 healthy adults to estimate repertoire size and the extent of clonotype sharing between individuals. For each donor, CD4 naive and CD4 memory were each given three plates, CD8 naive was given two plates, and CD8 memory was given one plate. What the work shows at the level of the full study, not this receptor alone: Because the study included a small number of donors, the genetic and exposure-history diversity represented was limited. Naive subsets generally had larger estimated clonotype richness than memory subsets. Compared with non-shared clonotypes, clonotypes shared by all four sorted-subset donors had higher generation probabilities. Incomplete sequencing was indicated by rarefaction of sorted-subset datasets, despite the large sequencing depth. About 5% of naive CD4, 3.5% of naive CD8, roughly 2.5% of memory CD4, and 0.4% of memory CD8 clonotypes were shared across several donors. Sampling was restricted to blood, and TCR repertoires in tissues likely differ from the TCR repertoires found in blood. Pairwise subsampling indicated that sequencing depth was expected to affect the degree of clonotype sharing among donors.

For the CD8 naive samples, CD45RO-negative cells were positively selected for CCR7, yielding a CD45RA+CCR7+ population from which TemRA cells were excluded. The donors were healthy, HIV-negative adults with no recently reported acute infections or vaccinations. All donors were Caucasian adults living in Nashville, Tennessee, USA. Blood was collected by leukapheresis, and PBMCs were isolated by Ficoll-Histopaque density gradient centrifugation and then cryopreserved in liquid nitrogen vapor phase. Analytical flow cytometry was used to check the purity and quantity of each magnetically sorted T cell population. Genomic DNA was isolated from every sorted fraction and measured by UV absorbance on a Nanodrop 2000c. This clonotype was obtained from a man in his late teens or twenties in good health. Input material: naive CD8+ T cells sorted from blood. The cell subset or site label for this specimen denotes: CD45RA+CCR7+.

The base sequence is TGCGCCAGCAGCCAAGATCCTATTTCCATCGGGGAGCTGTTTTTT. Its translation reads: CASSQDPISIGELFF. The chain couples TRBV4-3 to TRBJ2-2; no D segment can be confidently identified. The CDR1 and CDR2 encoded by the germline V gene are LGHNA and YSLEER. The CDR3 sequence holds 15 residues, the cysteine and phenylalanine included. The kept DNA is CDR3 alone, 45 bases in frame from the first base. The germline ends are 12 bases apart after V is trimmed by 0 bases and J by 7 bases.